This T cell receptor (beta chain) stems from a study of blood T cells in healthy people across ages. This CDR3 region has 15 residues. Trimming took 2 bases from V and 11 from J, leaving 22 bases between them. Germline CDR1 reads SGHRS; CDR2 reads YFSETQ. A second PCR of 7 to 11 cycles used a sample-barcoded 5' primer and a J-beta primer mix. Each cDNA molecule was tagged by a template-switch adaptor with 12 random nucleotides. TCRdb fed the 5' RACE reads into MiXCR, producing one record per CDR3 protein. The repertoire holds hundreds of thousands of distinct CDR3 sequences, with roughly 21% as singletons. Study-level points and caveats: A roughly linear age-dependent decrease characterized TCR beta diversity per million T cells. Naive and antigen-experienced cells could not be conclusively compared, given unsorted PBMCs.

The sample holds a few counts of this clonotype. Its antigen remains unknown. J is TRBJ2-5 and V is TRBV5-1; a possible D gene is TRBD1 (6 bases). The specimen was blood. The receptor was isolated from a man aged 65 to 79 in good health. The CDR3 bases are TGCGCCAGCAGCTTACGAATGGGACACTCCTACGGGCAGTACTTC. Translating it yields CASSLRMGHSYGQYF.